These 2 T cell receptor beta chains came from one sample sequenced in a study of vaccination effects on CD4 cells after COVID-19. ViraFEST used viral peptide pools to expand antigen-specific CD4+ T cells before sequencing. Cells that had been cultured for roughly ten days were the source of isolated CD4+ T cells. All study participants received two doses of BNT162b2 or mRNA-1273 vaccine. Their antigens are not known. TCRdb's copy holds only in-frame clones and misses some; the assay was immunoSEQ multiplex PCR. The sample contains tens of thousands of clones, about 80% of which appear only once. Material: CD4+ T cells from PBMCs cultured with HCoV-229E spike peptides, obtained after COVID-19 vaccination. The receptors were gathered from a human donor who received a COVID-19 vaccine.

V gene TRBV2 combines with J gene TRBJ2-7; 8 bases fit TRBD2. Trimming at V came to 4 bases and at J to 0 bases, leaving 5 bases not matched to a gene. The germline V gene encodes CDR1 SNHLY and CDR2 FYNNEI. This CDR3 spans 15 amino acids. The CDR3 sequence: CASSGLARNSYEQYV. CDR3 nucleotide sequence: TGTGCCAGCAGTGGACTAGCGAGGAACTCCTACGAGCAGTACGTC.

This clone was counted between two and nine times. The chain combines TRBV5-8 with TRBJ2-1; 7 bases fit TRBD2. The V segment lost 7 bases and the J segment 0 bases; nucleotides outside the gene matches: 10. The CDR3 extends over 16 amino acids. Germline V gene lookup returns CDR1 SGHTS and CDR2 YDEGEE. The CDR3 reads CASPTSPISSYNEQFF. The CDR3 nucleotides read TGTGCCAGCCCGACTAGCCCAATTAGCTCCTACAATGAGCAGTTCTTC.